This T cell receptor (beta chain) was found in a study of T cell repertoires in cytomegalovirus infection. The wider study: The public TCR beta signatures pointed to both CMV infection and matching HLA type. Overall study results and limits: Individuals carrying CMV plus the relevant HLA were identified by cumulative frequency of public TCR beta families.

Concerning this clonotype itself: Its antigen is not identified. At one end, the junction sequence differs from germline, possibly due to a read error.

One entry per CDR3 protein results from TCRdb running MiXCR on the reads. Seen here are about 740,000 distinct CDR3 sequences, under 40% observed once, and the top ten hold around 2.8%. This receptor was taken from a human donor in good health (CMV status not recorded). Some clones in this sample may be carry-over from other donors' samples. The sequenced sample was PBMCs.

CDR3 loop: CASTSGRADTQYF. The CDR3 DNA reads TGCGCCAGCACTAGCGGGAGGGCGGATACGCAGTATTTT. The rearrangement uses TRBV14 and TRBJ2-3; 13 bases line up with TRBD2. Germline V lookup: CDR1 SGHDN, CDR2 FVKESK. The CDR3 length is 13 residues.